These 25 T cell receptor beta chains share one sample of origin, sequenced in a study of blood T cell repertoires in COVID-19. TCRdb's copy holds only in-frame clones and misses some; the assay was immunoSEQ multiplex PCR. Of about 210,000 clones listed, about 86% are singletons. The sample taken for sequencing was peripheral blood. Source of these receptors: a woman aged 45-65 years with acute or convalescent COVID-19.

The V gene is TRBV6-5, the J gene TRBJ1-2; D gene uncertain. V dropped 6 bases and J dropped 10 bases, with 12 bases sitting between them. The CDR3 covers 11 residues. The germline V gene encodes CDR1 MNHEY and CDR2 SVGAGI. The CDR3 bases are TGTGCCAGCAGAGGTGAGCGGACCTACACCTTC. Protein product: CASRGERTYTF.

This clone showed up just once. CDR3 region: CASSARGNEQYF. The CDR3 DNA reads as TGTGCCAGCAGCGCTAGGGGGAACGAGCAGTACTTC. This chain links TRBV9 with TRBJ2-7, with a weak D call TRBD1 (6 bases). CDR1 and CDR2 from the germline V gene are SGDLS and YYNGEE. V was pared by 3 bases and J by 5 bases, with 9 bases between. CDR3 length: 12 amino acids.

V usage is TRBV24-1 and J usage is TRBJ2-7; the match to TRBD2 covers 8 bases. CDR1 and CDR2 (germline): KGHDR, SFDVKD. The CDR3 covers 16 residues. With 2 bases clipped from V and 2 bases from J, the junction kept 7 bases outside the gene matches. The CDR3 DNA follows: TGTGCCACCAGTGATTCGGGGGGGGGTCGTCCCTACGAGCAGTACTTC. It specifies CATSDSGGGRPYEQYF.

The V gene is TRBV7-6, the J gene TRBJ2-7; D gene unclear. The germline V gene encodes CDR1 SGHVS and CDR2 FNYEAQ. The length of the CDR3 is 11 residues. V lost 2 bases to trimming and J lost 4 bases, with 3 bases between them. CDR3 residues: CASSLQYEQYF. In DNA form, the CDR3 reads TGTGCCAGCAGCTTACAGTACGAGCAGTACTTC.

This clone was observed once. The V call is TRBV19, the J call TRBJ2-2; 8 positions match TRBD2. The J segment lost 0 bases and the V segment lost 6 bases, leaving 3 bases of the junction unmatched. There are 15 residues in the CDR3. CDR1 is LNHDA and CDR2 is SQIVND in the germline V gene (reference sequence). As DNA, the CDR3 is TGTGCCAGTAGATGGGGACTAGCGAACACCGGGGAGCTGTTTTTT. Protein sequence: CASRWGLANTGELFF.

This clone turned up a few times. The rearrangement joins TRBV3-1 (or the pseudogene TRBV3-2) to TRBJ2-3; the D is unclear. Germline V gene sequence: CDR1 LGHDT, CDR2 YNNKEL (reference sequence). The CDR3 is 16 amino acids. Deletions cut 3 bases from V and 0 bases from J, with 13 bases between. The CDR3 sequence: CASSQVRGPSTDTQYF. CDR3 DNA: TGTGCCAGCAGCCAGGTTAGAGGCCCGAGCACAGATACGCAGTATTTT.

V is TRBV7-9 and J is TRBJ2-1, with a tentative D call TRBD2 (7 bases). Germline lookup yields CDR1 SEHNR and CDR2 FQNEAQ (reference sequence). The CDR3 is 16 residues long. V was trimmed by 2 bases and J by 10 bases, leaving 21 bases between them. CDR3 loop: CASSLSRGGGPSEQFF. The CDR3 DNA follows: TGTGCCAGCAGCTTATCGAGGGGGGGAGGGCCGTCCGAGCAGTTCTTC.

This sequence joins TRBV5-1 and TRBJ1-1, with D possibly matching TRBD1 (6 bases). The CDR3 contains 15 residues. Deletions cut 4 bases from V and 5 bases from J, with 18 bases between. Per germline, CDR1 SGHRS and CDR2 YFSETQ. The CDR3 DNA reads TGCGCCAGCAGCCCCATTGCAGGGGTCGGGACTGAAGCTTTCTTT. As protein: CASSPIAGVGTEAFF.

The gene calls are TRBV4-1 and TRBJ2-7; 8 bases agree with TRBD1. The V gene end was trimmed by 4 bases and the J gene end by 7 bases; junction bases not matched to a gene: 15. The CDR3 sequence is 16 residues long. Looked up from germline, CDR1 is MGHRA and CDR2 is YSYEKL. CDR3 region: CASSLGQGPSLWEQYF. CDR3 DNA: TGCGCCAGCAGCCTCGGACAGGGACCTTCCTTGTGGGAGCAGTACTTC.

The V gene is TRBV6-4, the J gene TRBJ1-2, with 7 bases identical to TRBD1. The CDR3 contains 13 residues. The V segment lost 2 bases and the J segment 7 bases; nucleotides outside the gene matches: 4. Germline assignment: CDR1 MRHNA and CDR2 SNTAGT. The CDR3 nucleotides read TGTGCCAGCAGTGACAGGGGGCTCGGTGGCTACACCTTC. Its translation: CASSDRGLGGYTF.

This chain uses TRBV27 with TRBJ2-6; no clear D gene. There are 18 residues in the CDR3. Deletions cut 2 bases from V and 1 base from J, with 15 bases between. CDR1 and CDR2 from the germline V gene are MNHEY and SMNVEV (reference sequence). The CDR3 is CASSLLPGSGSGANVLTF. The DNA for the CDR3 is TGTGCCAGCAGTTTACTGCCTGGCTCAGGATCTGGGGCCAACGTCCTGACTTTC.

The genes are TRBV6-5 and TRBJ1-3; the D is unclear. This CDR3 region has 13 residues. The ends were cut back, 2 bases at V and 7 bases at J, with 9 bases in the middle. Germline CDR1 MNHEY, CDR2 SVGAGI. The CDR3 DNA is TGTGCCAGCAGTTACGCGGGAGAGAACACCATATATTTT. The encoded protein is CASSYAGENTIYF.

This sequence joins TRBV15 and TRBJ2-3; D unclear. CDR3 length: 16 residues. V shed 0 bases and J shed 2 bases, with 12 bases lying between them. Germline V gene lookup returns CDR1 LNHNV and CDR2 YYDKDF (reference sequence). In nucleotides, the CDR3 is TGTGCCACCAGCAGAGATCAGTGGCAGGCCACAGATACGCAGTATTTT. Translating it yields CATSRDQWQATDTQYF. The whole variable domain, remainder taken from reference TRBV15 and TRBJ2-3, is DAMVIQNPRYQVTQFGKPVTLSCSQTLNHNVMYWYQQKSSQAPKLLFHYYDKDFNNEADTPDNFQSRRPNTSFCFLDIRSPGLGDTAMYLCATSRDQWQATDTQYFGPGTRLTVL.

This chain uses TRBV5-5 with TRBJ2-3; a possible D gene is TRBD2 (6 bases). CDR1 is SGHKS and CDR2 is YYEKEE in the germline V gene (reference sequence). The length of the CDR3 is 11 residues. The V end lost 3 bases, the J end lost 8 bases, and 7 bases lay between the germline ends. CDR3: CASSWDFTQYF. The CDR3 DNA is TGTGCCAGCAGCTGGGACTTTACGCAGTATTTT.

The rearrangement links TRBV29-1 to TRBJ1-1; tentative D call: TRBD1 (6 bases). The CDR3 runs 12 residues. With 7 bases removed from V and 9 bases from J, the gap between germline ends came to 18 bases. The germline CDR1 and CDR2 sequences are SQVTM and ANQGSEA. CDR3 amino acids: CSATKGGDQAFF. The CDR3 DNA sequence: TGCAGCGCTACCAAAGGGGGGGACCAAGCTTTCTTT.

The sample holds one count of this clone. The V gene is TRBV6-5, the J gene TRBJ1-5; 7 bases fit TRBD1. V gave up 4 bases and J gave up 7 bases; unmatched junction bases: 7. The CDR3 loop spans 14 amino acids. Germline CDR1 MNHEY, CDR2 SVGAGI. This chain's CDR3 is CASSWNLGGQPQHF. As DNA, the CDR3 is TGTGCCAGCAGTTGGAATTTAGGGGGCCAGCCCCAGCATTTT.

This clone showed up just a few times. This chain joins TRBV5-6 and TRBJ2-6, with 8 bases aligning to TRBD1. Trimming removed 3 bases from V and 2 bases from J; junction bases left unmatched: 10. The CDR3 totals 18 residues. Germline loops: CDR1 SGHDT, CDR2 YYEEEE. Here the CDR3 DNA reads TGTGCCAGCAGCTCTACCGGGACAGGCCAGGCTGGGGCCAACGTCCTGACTTTC. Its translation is CASSSTGTGQAGANVLTF.

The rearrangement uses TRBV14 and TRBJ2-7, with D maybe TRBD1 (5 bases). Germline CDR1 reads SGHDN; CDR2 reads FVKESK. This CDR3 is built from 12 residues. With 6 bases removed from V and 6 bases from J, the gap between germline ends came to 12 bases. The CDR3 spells CASRVTGAEQYF. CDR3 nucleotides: TGTGCCAGCAGGGTCACAGGAGCCGAGCAGTACTTC.

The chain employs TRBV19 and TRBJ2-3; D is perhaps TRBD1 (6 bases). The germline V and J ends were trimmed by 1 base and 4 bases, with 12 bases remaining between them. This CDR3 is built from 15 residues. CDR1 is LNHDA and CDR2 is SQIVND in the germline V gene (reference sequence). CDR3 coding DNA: TGTGCCAGTAGTATAGTGAACAGGGATGCAGATACGCAGTATTTT. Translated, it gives CASSIVNRDADTQYF. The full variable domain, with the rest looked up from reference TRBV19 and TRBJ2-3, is DGGITQSPKYLFRKEGQNVTLSCEQNLNHDAMYWYRQDPGQGLRLIYYSQIVNDFQKGDIAEGYSVSREKKESFPLTVTSAQKNPTAFYLCASSIVNRDADTQYFGPGTRLTVL.

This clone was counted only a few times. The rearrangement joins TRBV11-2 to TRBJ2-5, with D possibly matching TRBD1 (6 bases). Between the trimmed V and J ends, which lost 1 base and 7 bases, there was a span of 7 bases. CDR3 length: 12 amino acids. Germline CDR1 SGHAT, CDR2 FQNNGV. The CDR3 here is CASSLVQGTQYF. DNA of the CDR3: TGTGCCAGCAGCTTAGTACAGGGGACCCAGTACTTC.

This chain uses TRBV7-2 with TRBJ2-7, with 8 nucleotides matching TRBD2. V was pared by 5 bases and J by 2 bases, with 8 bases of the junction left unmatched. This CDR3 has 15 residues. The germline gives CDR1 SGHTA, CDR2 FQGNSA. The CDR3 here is CASSLGGSGTYEQYF. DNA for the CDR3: TGTGCCAGCAGCCTCGGAGGTAGCGGGACCTACGAGCAGTACTTC.

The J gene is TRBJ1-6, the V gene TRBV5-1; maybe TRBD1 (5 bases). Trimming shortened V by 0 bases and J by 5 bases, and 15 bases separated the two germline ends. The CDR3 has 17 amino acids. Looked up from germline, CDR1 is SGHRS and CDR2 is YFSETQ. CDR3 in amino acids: CASSLAGGEGDNSPLHF. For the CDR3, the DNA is TGCGCCAGCAGCTTGGCGGGGGGGGAAGGAGATAATTCACCCCTCCACTTT.

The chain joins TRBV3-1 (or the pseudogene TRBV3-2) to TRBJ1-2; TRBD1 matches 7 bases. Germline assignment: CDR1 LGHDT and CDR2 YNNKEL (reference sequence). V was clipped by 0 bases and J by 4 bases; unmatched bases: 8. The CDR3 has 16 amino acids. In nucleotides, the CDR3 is TGTGCCAGCAGCCAAGAGCCCGGGACAGCAAGCTATGGCTACACCTTC. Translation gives CASSQEPGTASYGYTF.

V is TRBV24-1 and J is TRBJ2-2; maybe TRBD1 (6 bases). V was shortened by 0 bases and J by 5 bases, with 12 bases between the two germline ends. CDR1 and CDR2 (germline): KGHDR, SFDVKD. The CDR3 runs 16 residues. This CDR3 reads CATSDLEGVKTGELFF. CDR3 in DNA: TGTGCCACCAGTGATTTGGAGGGGGTCAAAACCGGGGAGCTGTTTTTT.

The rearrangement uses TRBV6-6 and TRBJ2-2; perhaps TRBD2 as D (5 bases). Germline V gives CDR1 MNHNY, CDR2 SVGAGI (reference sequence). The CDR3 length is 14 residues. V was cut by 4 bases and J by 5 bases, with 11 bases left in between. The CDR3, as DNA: TGTGCCAGCAGTTCGAAGAGAGGGACCGGGGAGCTGTTTTTT. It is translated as CASSSKRGTGELFF.